This T cell receptor beta chain was documented in a study of regulatory T cells in long-lasting Graves disease. This clonotype has a count of ten or more. Time point specified: newly diagnosed GD, antithyroid drugs for less than 3 months. From PBMCs, RNA was extracted and then used to make the TCR library. Trimming stripped 0 bases from V and 4 bases from J, with 13 bases between. Germline CDR1 and CDR2: MDHEN and SYDVKM. This CDR3 region has 15 residues. Both iRepertoire HTBI primers and Arm-PCR of CDR3 regions were used to build the TCR beta libraries. TCRdb called the multiplex PCR reads again in MiXCR, with one record for every CDR3 protein. This sample has over 350,000 distinct CDR3 sequences, with 13% to 15% found just once. This sample also appeared in a second study, on T cells in Graves' hyperthyroidism and ophthalmopathy.

This sequence was found in a woman aged 45-65 years with Graves disease. Specimen: peripheral blood mononuclear cells (PBMCs), collected at new diagnosis, from a patient treated with antithyroid drugs. The rearrangement links TRBV28 to TRBJ2-7; possible D gene TRBD1, 5 bases. In DNA, the CDR3 is TGTGCCAGCAGTTTATGGGACAACCCCCTGTACGAGCAGTACTTC. This gives the protein CASSLWDNPLYEQYF. Variable domain in full (rest from reference TRBV28 and TRBJ2-7): DVKVTQSSRYLVKRTGEKVFLECVQDMDHENMFWYRQDPGLGLRLIYFSYDVKMKEKGDIPEGYSVSREKKERFSLILESASTNQTSMYLCASSLWDNPLYEQYFGPGTRLTVT.